This T cell receptor beta chain is from a study of blood T cells in healthy people across ages. Sample-barcoded 5' priming and a J-beta primer mix drove a second PCR of roughly 6 to 12 cycles. MiXCR, run by TCRdb on the 5' RACE reads, gives a single entry per CDR3 protein. Of around 790,000 distinct CDR3 sequences detected, around 43% appear once; the ten largest clones hold around 18%. The receptor's source is a man aged 55 to 70 in good health. The sequenced sample consisted of blood.

The CDR3, as DNA: TGTGCCAGCAGGGAAGAAGGGCCTGGAGATACGCAGTATTTT. This encodes CASREEGPGDTQYF. The chain employs TRBV3-1 and TRBJ2-3; D uncertain. The CDR3 runs to 14 residues. V was cut by 6 bases and J by 5 bases, with 15 bases left in between. Germline values: CDR1 LGHDT, CDR2 YNNKEL (reference sequence).